The TCR beta chain under discussion was sequenced for a study of cytomegalovirus exposure and HLA in healthy donors. V was clipped by 6 bases and J by 0 bases; unmatched bases: 6. The CDR3 runs 16 residues. CDR1 is MNHEY, CDR2 SMNVEV, per germline (reference sequence). The PCR employed 60 Vbeta primers together with 13 Jbeta primers. The repertoire was sequenced with immunoSEQ multiplex PCR; TCRdb's copy has only in-frame clones and lacks some. The sample holds over 45,000 clones. The chain combines TRBV27 with TRBJ2-5; TRBD1 agrees at 11 bases. The TCR sequence derives from a woman aged 18-29 years in good health and CMV-seronegative. The sequencing sample was made of PBMCs. CDR3 DNA sequence: TGTGCCAGCAGCCGCGGACAGGGGGCGTACCAAGAGACCCAGTACTTC. It yields the protein CASSRGQGAYQETQYF.